This TCR beta chain comes out of a study of pediatric ulcerative colitis. Trimming cost V 2 bases and J 7 bases, with 9 bases left between them. CDR1 is MNHNS and CDR2 is SASEGT in the germline V gene. The CDR3 totals 13 residues. This clone was detected only once. Up to 500,000 reads were sequenced per sample. TCRdb keeps only in-frame clones here, not all; method: immunoSEQ multiplex PCR. The sample lists fewer than 45,000 clones, less than 90% occurring once. Sequencing was performed on blood. This TCR was recovered from a girl under 18 with moderate ulcerative colitis. The rearrangement uses TRBV6-1 and TRBJ2-1; D ambiguous. As DNA, the CDR3 is TGTGCCAGCAGTGAAATCTGGGGAAATGAGCAGTTCTTC. It encodes CASSEIWGNEQFF.